The present T cell receptor beta chain was sequenced within a study of T cell responses to AZD1222 COVID-19 vaccine. Study details: Samples with a second dose at about 4 or about 12 weeks were pooled together. Whole-study results and caveats: Repertoires were collected only later (after the peak T cell response had occurred). When two AZD1222 doses had been given, Spike-specific TCR breadth and depth rose.

TCRdb's copy holds only in-frame clones and misses some; the assay was immunoSEQ multiplex PCR. In the table there are around 140,000 clones, 80% to 90% of which are singletons. Trimming cost V 2 bases and J 4 bases; bases outside gene matches: 2. Germline CDR1 reads MDHEN; CDR2 reads SYDVKM. The CDR3 loop spans 15 amino acids. With respect to this clone: What it binds is not known.

This sample comprised peripheral blood, obtained on day 0 of AZD1222 vaccination. This sequence joins TRBV28 and TRBJ2-2, with 9 bases that match TRBD1. This clonotype was obtained from an adult in good health. In nucleotides, the CDR3 is TGTGCCAGCAGTTTAGGGACAGGGTTCACCGGGGAGCTGTTTTTT. As protein: CASSLGTGFTGELFF. Full variable domain (remainder filled in from reference TRBV28 and TRBJ2-2): DVKVTQSSRYLVKRTGEKVFLECVQDMDHENMFWYRQDPGLGLRLIYFSYDVKMKEKGDIPEGYSVSREKKERFSLILESASTNQTSMYLCASSLGTGFTGELFFGEGSRLTVL.